These 16 T cell receptor beta chains came from one sample sequenced in a study of response to subunit inactivated influenza vaccine. TCRdb redid the calling of the RT-PCR reads with MiXCR, one entry per CDR3 protein. The sample has some 500,000 distinct CDR3 sequences; over 10% are singletons. The specimen comprised PBMCs from blood, sampled about 40 days after vaccination. Source of these receptors: a man aged 50 to 60 who received an inactivated influenza vaccine.

This clonotype was picked up many times. The gene calls are TRBV5-1 and TRBJ1-6, with D possibly matching TRBD1 (6 bases). CDR1 and CDR2 (germline): SGHRS, YFSETQ. This CDR3 has 16 amino acids. V gave up 0 bases and J gave up 7 bases, with 14 bases separating them. CDR3 protein: CASSLAGAGVNSPLHF. As DNA, the CDR3 is TGCGCCAGCAGCTTGGCTGGAGCAGGGGTCAATTCACCCCTCCACTTT.

This clonotype was seen only a few times. The chain is built from TRBV4-2 and TRBJ2-3; a possible D gene is TRBD1 (6 bases). The CDR3 sequence is 16 residues long. V lost 1 base to trimming and J lost 4 bases, with 15 bases between them. Germline assignment: CDR1 LGHNA and CDR2 YNFKEQ. CDR3 residues: CASSQATGRGADTQYF. CDR3 DNA sequence: TGTGCCAGCAGCCAAGCCACGGGCAGGGGAGCAGATACGCAGTATTTT.

This clonotype has more than one count but fewer than ten. The chain carries TRBV29-1 and TRBJ2-7; 7 positions match TRBD2. The CDR3 runs to 13 residues. Trimming at V came to 5 bases and at J to 2 bases, leaving 6 bases not matched to a gene. Germline-derived CDR1 and CDR2 are SQVTM and ANQGSEA. The CDR3 DNA follows: TGCAGCGTTCTAGAGGGACTAACCTACGAGCAGTACTTC. As protein: CSVLEGLTYEQYF.

This clonotype was counted at least ten times. The CDR3 DNA is TGTGCCAGCAGTTACCCATCCGCCTCCTACGAGCAGTACTTC. As protein: CASSYPSASYEQYF. The gene calls are TRBV6-2 or TRBV6-3 and TRBJ2-7, with D unclear. Germline V gene lookup returns CDR1 MNHEY and CDR2 SVGEGT. This CDR3 region has 14 residues. The ends were cut back, 2 bases at V and 0 bases at J, with 8 bases in the middle.

This clonotype was recorded many times. V gene TRBV3-1 combines with J gene TRBJ2-1, with 7 bases aligning to TRBD1. V was clipped by 4 bases and J by 6 bases; unmatched bases: 6. Germline lookup yields CDR1 LGHDT and CDR2 YNNKEL (reference sequence). CDR3 length: 14 residues. CDR3 sequence reads: CASSRDRVVNEQFF. The DNA for the CDR3 is TGTGCCAGCAGCCGTGACAGGGTCGTCAATGAGCAGTTCTTC.

This clonotype came up many times. The chain has TRBV5-3 and TRBJ1-2; tentatively, D is TRBD1 (6 bases). TRBV5-3 is an ORF, and what it does is uncertain. The CDR3 is 18 residues long. V lost 8 bases, J lost 0 bases, and 26 bases lay in between. DNA for the CDR3: TGTGCCAGTACGCCGAGAAGATACAGGGAAGCTCCTAACTATGGCTACACCTTC. Encoded protein: CASTPRRYREAPNYGYTF.

The V and J genes are TRBV5-6 and TRBJ2-7; the D call may be TRBD1 or TRBD2 (5 bases each). The V end was cut by 1 base, the J end by 5 bases, with 19 bases between. There are 16 residues in the CDR3. CDR1 SGHDT and CDR2 YYEEEE come from the germline V gene. DNA of the CDR3: TGTGCCAGCAGCTTGAGCGTGAGGGGCCCTTCGGACGAGCAGTACTTC. This gives the protein CASSLSVRGPSDEQYF.

This clonotype was picked up many times. This chain uses TRBV29-1 with TRBJ2-2; D not resolved. The CDR3 extends over 12 amino acids. V was shortened by 7 bases and J by 8 bases, with 14 bases between the two germline ends. CDR1 and CDR2 from the germline V gene are SQVTM and ANQGSEA. CDR3 residues: CSGSSSLGELFF. In nucleotides, the CDR3 is TGCAGCGGGTCAAGTTCGTTAGGGGAGCTGTTTTTT.

This chain uses TRBV7-3 with TRBJ2-7; TRBD2 is a possible D gene (6 bases). The CDR3 is 13 residues long. V was shortened by 2 bases and J by 5 bases, with 10 bases between the two germline ends. CDR1 and CDR2 (germline): SGHTA, FQGTGA. As DNA, the CDR3 is TGTGCCAGCAGCTTAGACCGGGAGAACGAGCAGTACTTC. Translation gives CASSLDRENEQYF.

As DNA, the CDR3 is TGCGCCAGCAGCTTGGTAGGCAGAGACTATGGCTACACCTTC. This codes for CASSLVGRDYGYTF. The chain is built from TRBV5-1 and TRBJ1-2; D unclear. V shed 0 bases and J shed 3 bases, with 9 bases lying between them. The germline V gene has CDR1 SGHRS and CDR2 YFSETQ. CDR3 length: 14 residues.

DNA for the CDR3: TGTGCCAGCAGCTACGAACGGGACAGGGGGGGCTACGAGCAGTACTTC. It is translated as CASSYERDRGGYEQYF. V gene TRBV7-9 combines with J gene TRBJ2-7; 11 nucleotides agree with TRBD1. The V gene's germline CDR1 is SEHNR and CDR2 FQNEAQ (reference sequence). Trimming took 4 bases from V and 3 from J; bases not matched to a gene: 8. The CDR3 extends over 16 amino acids.

J is TRBJ2-5 and V is TRBV7-8; 8 bases agree with TRBD1. The V segment lost 1 base and the J segment 4 bases; nucleotides outside the gene matches: 5. Germline V gives CDR1 SGHVS, CDR2 FQNEAQ. The CDR3 loop spans 15 amino acids. In DNA, the CDR3 is TGTGCCAGCAGCTTAGTAGTCAGGGGGCCAGAGACCCAGTACTTC. Amino acid sequence: CASSLVVRGPETQYF.

This CDR3 is CASSSSLRAGESNQPQHF. CDR3 DNA: TGTGCCAGCAGCTCAAGTCTTCGGGCAGGGGAGAGCAATCAGCCCCAGCATTTT. V gene TRBV7-8 combines with J gene TRBJ1-5; D may be TRBD1 (6 bases). There are 18 residues in the CDR3. The V gene's germline CDR1 is SGHVS and CDR2 FQNEAQ. Trimming shortened V by 4 bases and J by 1 base, and 20 bases separated the two germline ends.

This clonotype was seen more than once but under ten times. The V call is TRBV20-1, the J call TRBJ2-7, with D uncertain. Germline CDR1 DFQATT, CDR2 SNEGSKA (reference sequence). The length of the CDR3 is 13 residues. Trimming took 1 base from V and 0 from J, leaving 7 bases between them. The CDR3 DNA reads as TGCAGTGCTAGAGTTCCGGGCTCCTACGAGCAGTACTTC. It is translated as CSARVPGSYEQYF.

This chain links TRBV7-2 with TRBJ2-3, with D unclear. Germline loops: CDR1 SGHTA, CDR2 FQGNSA. V lost 4 bases and J 1 base, leaving 15 bases between the germline ends. The length of the CDR3 is 16 residues. Here the CDR3 DNA reads TGTGCCAGCAGCTATATTGACGCAGTCCGCACAGATACGCAGTATTTT. Translating gives CASSYIDAVRTDTQYF.

The V gene is TRBV5-1, the J gene TRBJ2-1; D gene ambiguous. Germline CDR1 reads SGHRS; CDR2 reads YFSETQ. V lost 0 bases and J 7 bases, leaving 8 bases between the germline ends. CDR3 length: 13 amino acids. The chain's CDR3 is CASSLAIQNEQFF. DNA of the CDR3: TGCGCCAGCAGCTTGGCCATCCAGAATGAGCAGTTCTTC.